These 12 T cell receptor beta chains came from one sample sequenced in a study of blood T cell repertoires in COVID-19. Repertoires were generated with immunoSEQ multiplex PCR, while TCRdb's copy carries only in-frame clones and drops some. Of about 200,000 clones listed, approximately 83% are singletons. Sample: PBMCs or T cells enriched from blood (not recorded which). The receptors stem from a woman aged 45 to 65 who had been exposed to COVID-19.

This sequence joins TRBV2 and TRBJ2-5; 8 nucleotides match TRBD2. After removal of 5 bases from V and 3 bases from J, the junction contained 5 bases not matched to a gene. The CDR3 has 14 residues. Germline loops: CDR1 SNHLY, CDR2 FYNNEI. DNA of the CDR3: TGTGCCAGCAGTTCCTCGGGAGGGAAAGAGACCCAGTACTTC. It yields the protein CASSSSGGKETQYF.

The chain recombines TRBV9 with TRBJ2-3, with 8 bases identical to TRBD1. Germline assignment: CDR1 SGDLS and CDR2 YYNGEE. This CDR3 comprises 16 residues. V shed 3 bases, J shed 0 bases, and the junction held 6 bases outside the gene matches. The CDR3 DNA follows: TGTGCCAGCAGCGCGACAGGGGATAGGAGCACAGATACGCAGTATTTT. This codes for CASSATGDRSTDTQYF.

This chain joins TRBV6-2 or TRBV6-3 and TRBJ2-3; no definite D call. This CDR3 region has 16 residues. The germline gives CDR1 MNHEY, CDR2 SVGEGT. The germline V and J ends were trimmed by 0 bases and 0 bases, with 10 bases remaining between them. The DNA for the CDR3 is TGTGCCAGCAGTTACTCCCTTCCTACTAGCACAGATACGCAGTATTTT. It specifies CASSYSLPTSTDTQYF.

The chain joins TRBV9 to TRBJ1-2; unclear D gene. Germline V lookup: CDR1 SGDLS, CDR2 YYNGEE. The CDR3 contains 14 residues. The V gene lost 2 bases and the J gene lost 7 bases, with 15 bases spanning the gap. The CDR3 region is CASSVEAAGGGYTF. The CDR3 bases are TGTGCCAGCAGCGTCGAAGCGGCAGGTGGTGGCTACACCTTC.

The CDR3 loop reads CASKGRGRDNEQFF. CDR3 nucleotide sequence: TGTGCCAGCAAGGGCAGGGGCAGGGACAATGAGCAGTTCTTC. The genes are TRBV6-5 and TRBJ2-1; perhaps TRBD1 as D (6 bases). Germline CDR1 reads MNHEY; CDR2 reads SVGAGI. The CDR3 runs to 14 residues. V dropped 7 bases and J dropped 5 bases, with 15 bases sitting between them.

The CDR3 DNA reads TGTGCCAGCAGTTTCCGACAGCCCCTAGCCAAAAACATTCAGTACTTC. Its protein product is CASSFRQPLAKNIQYF. The chain has TRBV28 and TRBJ2-4; TRBD1 is a possible D gene (5 bases). This CDR3 region has 16 residues. Germline-derived CDR1 and CDR2 are MDHEN and SYDVKM. V was cut by 3 bases and J by 0 bases, with 12 bases left in between.

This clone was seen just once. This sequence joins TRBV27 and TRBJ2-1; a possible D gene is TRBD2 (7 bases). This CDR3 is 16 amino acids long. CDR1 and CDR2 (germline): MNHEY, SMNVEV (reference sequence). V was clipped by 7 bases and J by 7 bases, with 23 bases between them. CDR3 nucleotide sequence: TGTGCCAGCATTCCTTCCCATGGGGGGGCGGTAAATGAGCAGTTCTTC. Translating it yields CASIPSHGGAVNEQFF.

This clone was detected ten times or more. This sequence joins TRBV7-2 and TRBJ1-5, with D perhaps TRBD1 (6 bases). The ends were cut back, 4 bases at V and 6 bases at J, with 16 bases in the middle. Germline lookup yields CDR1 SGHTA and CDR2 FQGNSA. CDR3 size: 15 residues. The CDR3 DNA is TGTGCCAGCAGCTGGGGGCAGGCGTATGGTCAGCCCCAGCATTTT. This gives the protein CASSWGQAYGQPQHF.

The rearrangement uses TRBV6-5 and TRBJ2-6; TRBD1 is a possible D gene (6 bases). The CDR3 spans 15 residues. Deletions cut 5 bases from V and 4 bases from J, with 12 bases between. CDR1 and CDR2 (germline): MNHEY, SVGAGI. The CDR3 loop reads CASSQSGVGANVLTF. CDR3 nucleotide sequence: TGTGCCAGCAGTCAATCAGGGGTCGGGGCCAACGTCCTGACTTTC.

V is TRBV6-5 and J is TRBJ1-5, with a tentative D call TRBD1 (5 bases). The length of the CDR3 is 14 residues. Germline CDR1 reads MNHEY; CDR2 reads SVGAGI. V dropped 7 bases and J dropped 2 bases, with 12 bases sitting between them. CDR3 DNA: TGTGCCAGCAAAGGGTCGACAGGCAATCAGCCCCAGCATTTT. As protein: CASKGSTGNQPQHF.

The CDR3 sequence: CASVKGGISEAFF. The CDR3 DNA sequence: TGTGCCAGCGTGAAGGGGGGGATTTCTGAAGCTTTCTTT. The chain combines TRBV28 with TRBJ1-1; D is perhaps TRBD1 (6 bases). Germline loops: CDR1 MDHEN, CDR2 SYDVKM. Trimming removed 8 bases from V and 6 bases from J, with 16 bases in between. The CDR3 runs to 13 residues.

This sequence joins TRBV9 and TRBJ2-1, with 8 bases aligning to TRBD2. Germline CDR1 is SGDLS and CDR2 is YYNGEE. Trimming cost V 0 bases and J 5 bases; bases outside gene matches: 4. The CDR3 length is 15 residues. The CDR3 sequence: CASSVGLRGDNEQFF. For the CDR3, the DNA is TGTGCCAGCAGCGTAGGGTTGCGGGGGGACAATGAGCAGTTCTTC.